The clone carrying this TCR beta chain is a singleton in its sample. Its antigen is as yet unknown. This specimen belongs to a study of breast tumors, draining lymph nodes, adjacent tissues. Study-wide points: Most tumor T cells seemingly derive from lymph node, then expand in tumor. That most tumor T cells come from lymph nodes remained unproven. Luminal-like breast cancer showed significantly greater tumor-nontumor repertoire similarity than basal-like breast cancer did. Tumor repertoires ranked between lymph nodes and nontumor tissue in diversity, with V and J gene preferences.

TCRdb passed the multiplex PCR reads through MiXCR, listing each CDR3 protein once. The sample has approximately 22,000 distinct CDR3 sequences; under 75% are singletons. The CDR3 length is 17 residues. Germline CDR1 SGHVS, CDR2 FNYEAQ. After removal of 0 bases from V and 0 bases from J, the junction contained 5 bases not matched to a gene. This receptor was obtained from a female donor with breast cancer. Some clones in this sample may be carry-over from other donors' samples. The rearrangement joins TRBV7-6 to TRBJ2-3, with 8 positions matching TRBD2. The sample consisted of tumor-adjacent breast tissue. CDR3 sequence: CASSLAGRGASTDTQYF. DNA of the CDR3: TGTGCCAGCAGCTTAGCCGGGCGGGGGGCCAGCACAGATACGCAGTATTTT.